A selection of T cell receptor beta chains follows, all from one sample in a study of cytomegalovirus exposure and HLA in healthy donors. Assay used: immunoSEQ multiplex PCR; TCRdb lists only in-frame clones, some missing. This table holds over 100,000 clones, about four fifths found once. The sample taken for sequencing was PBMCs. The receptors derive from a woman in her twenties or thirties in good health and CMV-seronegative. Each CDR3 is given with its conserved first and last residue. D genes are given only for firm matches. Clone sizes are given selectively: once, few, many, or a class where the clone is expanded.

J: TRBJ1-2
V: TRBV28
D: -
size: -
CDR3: CAATTTLMGARGFYGYTF
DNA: TGTGCCGCCACGACGACTCTAATGGGGGCTCGCGGGTTTTATGGCTACACCTTC

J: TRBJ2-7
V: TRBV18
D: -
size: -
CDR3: CASSPSRTHEFYEQYF
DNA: TGTGCCAGCTCACCATCCAGAACACATGAATTTTACGAGCAGTACTTC

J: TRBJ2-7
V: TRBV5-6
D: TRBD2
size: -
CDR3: CASSPGLARSYEQYF
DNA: TGTGCCAGCAGCCCCGGACTAGCGCGGTCCTACGAGCAGTACTTC

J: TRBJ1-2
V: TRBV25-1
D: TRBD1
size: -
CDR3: CASSVPGTAARGYTF
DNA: TGTGCCAGCAGTGTCCCCGGGACAGCGGCTCGGGGCTACACCTTC

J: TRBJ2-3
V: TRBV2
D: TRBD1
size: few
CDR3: CASRDRGHPDTQYF
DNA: TGTGCCAGCCGGGACAGGGGCCACCCAGATACGCAGTATTTT

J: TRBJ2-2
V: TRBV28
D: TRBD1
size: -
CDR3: CASSYPTGLRNTGELFF
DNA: TGTGCCAGCAGTTACCCGACAGGGCTTCGGAACACCGGGGAGCTGTTTTTT

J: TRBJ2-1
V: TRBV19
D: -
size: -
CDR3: CASSHGNNEQFF
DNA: TGTGCCAGTAGCCACGGGAACAATGAGCAGTTCTTC

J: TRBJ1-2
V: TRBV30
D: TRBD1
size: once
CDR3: CALLRTGVFNTF
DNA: TGTGCCCTCCTTCGGACAGGGGTTTTTAACACCTTC

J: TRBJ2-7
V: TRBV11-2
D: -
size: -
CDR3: CASSLGKGVGINEQYF
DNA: TGTGCTAGCAGCTTAGGAAAGGGAGTCGGTATTAACGAGCAGTACTTC

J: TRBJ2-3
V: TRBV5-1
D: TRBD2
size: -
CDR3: CASSLLAGVGGDTQYF
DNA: TGCGCCAGCAGCTTACTAGCGGGAGTGGGTGGAGATACGCAGTATTTT

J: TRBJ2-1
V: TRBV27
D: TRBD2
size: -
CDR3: CASSLWLWGGSGNEQFF
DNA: TGTGCCAGCAGTTTATGGCTGTGGGGCGGGAGCGGCAATGAGCAGTTCTTC

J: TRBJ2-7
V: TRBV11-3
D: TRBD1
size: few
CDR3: CASSPGTGGFYEQYF
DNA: TGTGCCAGCAGCCCCGGGACAGGGGGTTTCTACGAGCAGTACTTC

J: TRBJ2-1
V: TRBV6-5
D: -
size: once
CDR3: CASRRSDEQFF
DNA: TGTGCCAGCAGGCGGTCAGATGAGCAGTTCTTC

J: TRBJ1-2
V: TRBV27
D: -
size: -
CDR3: CASSLSGVHGGYTF
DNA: TGTGCCAGCAGCCTTTCAGGGGTCCACGGTGGCTACACCTTC

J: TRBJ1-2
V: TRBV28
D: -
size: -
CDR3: CASSWQGRDYGYTF
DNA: TGTGCCAGCAGTTGGCAGGGGAGGGACTATGGCTACACCTTC

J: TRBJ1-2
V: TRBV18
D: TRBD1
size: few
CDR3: CASSSDGTGIYGYTF
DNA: TGTGCCAGCTCGTCCGACGGGACAGGGATCTATGGCTACACCTTC

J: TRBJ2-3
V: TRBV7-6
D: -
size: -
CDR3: CASSSPSRVRDTDTQYF
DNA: TGTGCCAGCAGCTCCCCTTCCAGGGTCAGGGACACAGATACGCAGTATTTT

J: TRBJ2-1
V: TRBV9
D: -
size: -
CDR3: CASTRWGPPKQFF
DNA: TGTGCCAGTACCCGCTGGGGGCCCCCCAAGCAGTTCTTC

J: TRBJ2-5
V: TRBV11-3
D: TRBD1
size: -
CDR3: CASSPSFGQGQETQYF
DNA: TGTGCCAGCAGCCCCTCGTTCGGACAGGGCCAAGAGACCCAGTACTTC

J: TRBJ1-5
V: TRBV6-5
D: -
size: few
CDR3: CASRADGGNQPQHF
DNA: TGTGCCAGCAGGGCGGACGGGGGAAATCAGCCCCAGCATTTT

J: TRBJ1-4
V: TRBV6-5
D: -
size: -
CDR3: CASRTVPGEKLFF
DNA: TGTGCCAGCAGAACGGTCCCAGGGGAAAAACTGTTTTTT

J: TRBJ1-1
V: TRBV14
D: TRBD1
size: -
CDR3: CASSQWTGGNTEAFF
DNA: TGTGCCAGCAGCCAATGGACAGGGGGGAACACTGAAGCTTTCTTT

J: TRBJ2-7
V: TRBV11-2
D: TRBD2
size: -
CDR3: CASSLGTSGTSQYF
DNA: TGTGCCAGCAGCTTGGGGACTAGCGGGACCTCGCAGTACTTC

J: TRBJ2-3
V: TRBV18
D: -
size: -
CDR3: CASSFTGTSTDTQYF
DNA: TGTGCCAGCTCATTCACAGGAACTAGCACAGATACGCAGTATTTT

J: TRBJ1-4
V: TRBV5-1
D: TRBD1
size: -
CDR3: CASSPGDREIMTNEKLFF
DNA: TGCGCCAGCAGCCCAGGGGACAGGGAAATTATGACTAATGAAAAACTGTTTTTT

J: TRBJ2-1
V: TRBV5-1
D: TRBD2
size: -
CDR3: CASSITSGTYNEQFF
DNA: TGCGCCAGCAGCATCACTAGCGGAACTTACAATGAGCAGTTCTTC

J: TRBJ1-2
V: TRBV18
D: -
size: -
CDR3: CASSLTTGRWEYGYTF
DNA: TGTGCCAGCTCACTCACGACAGGTCGGTGGGAATATGGCTACACCTTC

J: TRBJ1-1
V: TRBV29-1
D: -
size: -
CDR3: CSVAARNTEAFF
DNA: TGCAGCGTTGCTGCCAGGAACACTGAAGCTTTCTTT

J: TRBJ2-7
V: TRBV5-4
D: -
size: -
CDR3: CASSTSGMVSTEQYF
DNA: TGTGCCAGCTCGACCTCCGGGATGGTATCTACCGAGCAGTACTTC

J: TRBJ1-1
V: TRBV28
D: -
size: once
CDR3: CASRIGQLNTEAFF
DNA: TGTGCCAGCAGGATAGGACAGCTGAACACTGAAGCTTTCTTT

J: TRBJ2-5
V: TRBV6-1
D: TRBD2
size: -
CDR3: CASSEGTSQETQYF
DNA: TGTGCCAGCAGTGAAGGGACTAGCCAAGAGACCCAGTACTTC

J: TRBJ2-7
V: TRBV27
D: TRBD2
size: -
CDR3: CASSISGAGGKSYEQYF
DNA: TGTGCCAGCAGTATATCGGGGGCGGGAGGGAAGTCCTACGAGCAGTACTTC

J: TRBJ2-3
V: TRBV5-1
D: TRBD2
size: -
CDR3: CASSGGLAGGPSTDTQYF
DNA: TGCGCCAGCAGCGGGGGGCTAGCGGGAGGGCCGAGCACAGATACGCAGTATTTT

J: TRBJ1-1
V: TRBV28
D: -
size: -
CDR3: CASSSDSITEAFF
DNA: TGTGCCAGCAGTTCGGACTCAATCACGGAAGCTTTCTTT

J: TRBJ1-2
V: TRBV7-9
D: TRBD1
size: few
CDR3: CASSLSGSRGSSVGYTF
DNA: TGTGCCAGCAGCTTAAGTGGCTCCAGGGGGTCTTCAGTCGGCTACACCTTC

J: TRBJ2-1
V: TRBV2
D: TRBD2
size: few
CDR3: CASSELGLATYNEQFF
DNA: TGTGCCAGCAGTGAGTTAGGACTAGCGACCTACAATGAGCAGTTCTTC

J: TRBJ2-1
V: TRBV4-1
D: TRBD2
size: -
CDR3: CASSQVGTSADEQFF
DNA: TGCGCCAGCAGCCAAGTTGGGACTAGCGCAGATGAGCAGTTCTTC

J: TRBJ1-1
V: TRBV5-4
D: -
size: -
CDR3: CASSSLPVNTEAFF
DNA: TGTGCCAGCAGCTCCTTGCCGGTGAACACTGAAGCTTTCTTT

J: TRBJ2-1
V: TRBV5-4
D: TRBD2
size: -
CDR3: CASSLAGGSSYNEQFF
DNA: TGTGCCAGCAGCTTGGCCGGCGGGAGCTCCTACAATGAGCAGTTCTTC

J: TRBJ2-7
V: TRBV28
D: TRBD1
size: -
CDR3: CASSLYGQGTYEQYF
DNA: TGTGCCAGCAGTTTATATGGACAGGGGACCTACGAGCAGTACTTC

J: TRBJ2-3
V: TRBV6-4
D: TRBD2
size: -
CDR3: CASSDAASGTDTQYF
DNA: TGTGCCAGCAGTGACGCGGCTAGCGGGACAGATACGCAGTATTTT